Listed below are T cell receptor beta chains from one sample, sequenced in a study of CD8 T cells in ankylosing spondylitis. TCRdb reprocessed the 5' RACE reads via MiXCR and lists one record per CDR3 protein. Altogether 450,000 to 550,000 distinct CDR3 sequences are present, 5.3% being singletons, with the ten largest covering roughly 3.3%. Sequences were obtained from blood, either unsorted or a sorted T cell fraction (not recorded which). These receptors all come from a male donor with ankylosing spondylitis. CDR3s include the opening cysteine and the closing phenylalanine or tryptophan. A D gene is named only where the DNA matches it firmly. A row's size may be missing; if present it is once, few, many or a size class.

clone_size | d_call | j_call | v_call | cdr3_aa | cdr3_nt
. | . | TRBJ2-1 | TRBV20-1 | CSWGLGADYNEQFF | TGCAGCTGGGGCCTGGGTGCGGACTACAATGAGCAGTTCTTC
. | . | TRBJ2-1 | TRBV19 | CASSTPYGRARNEQFF | TGTGCCAGTAGTACCCCCTACGGGAGAGCAAGGAATGAGCAGTTCTTC
many | . | TRBJ2-5 | TRBV20-1 | CSASSGAQETQYF | TGCAGTGCTAGTTCAGGGGCGCAAGAGACCCAGTACTTC
few | . | TRBJ2-7 | TRBV20-1 | CSASTPDSYEQYF | TGCAGTGCTAGTACCCCGGACTCCTACGAGCAGTACTTC
many | . | TRBJ1-6 | TRBV4-2 | CASSLAGNSPLHF | TGTGCCAGCAGCCTGGCAGGCAATTCACCCCTCCACTTT
many | . | TRBJ2-5 | TRBV20-1 | CSARGNRDAETQYF | TGCAGTGCTAGGGGGAACCGCGATGCGGAGACCCAGTACTTC
many | . | TRBJ1-2 | TRBV7-2 | CASSLGNRIPDHYGYTF | TGTGCCAGCAGCTTAGGTAACAGAATACCAGATCACTATGGCTACACCTTC
. | . | TRBJ1-1 | TRBV10-3 | CATRRGYGAFF | TGTGCCACCAGGAGAGGGTATGGAGCTTTCTTT
many | TRBD2 | TRBJ2-7 | TRBV20-1 | CSARSSTSWSYEQYF | TGCAGTGCTAGGTCATCGACTAGCTGGTCCTACGAGCAGTACTTC
few | . | TRBJ2-1 | TRBV7-9 | CASSFLWRAAYNEQFF | TGTGCCAGCAGCTTTCTATGGAGGGCGGCCTACAATGAGCAGTTCTTC
. | TRBD2 | TRBJ2-1 | TRBV6-4 | CASSAGTSGKVF | TGTGCCAGCAGCGCCGGGACTAGCGGGAAAGTCTTC
many | TRBD2 | TRBJ2-7 | TRBV20-1 | CSARDGSGSFF | TGCAGTGCTAGAGATGGAAGCGGGAGTTTCTTC
many | TRBD2 | TRBJ2-5 | TRBV5-1 | CASSLRSGDSETQYF | TGCGCCAGCAGCTTGCGTAGCGGGGACTCGGAGACCCAGTACTTC
many | . | TRBJ2-5 | TRBV5-1 | CASSLYSVEETQYF | TGCGCCAGCAGCTTGTATAGCGTCGAAGAGACCCAGTACTTC
many | TRBD1 | TRBJ2-5 | TRBV4-1 | CASSQVSRGETQYF | TGCGCCAGCAGCCAAGTCTCCAGGGGGGAGACCCAGTACTTC
many | . | TRBJ2-3 | TRBV6-2/TRBV6-3 | CASSRRVWGTDTQYF | TGTGCCAGCAGTCGCAGGGTATGGGGCACAGATACGCAGTATTTT
few | . | TRBJ2-3 | TRBV4-1 | CASSHGPATDTQYF | TGCGCCAGCAGCCACGGACCGGCGACAGATACGCAGTATTTT
many | . | TRBJ2-7 | TRBV15 | CATSRVATEQYF | TGTGCCACCAGCAGAGTAGCTACCGAGCAGTACTTC
many | . | TRBJ1-6 | TRBV20-1 | CSAILAGMDSPLHF | TGCAGTGCTATCCTCGCAGGGATGGATTCACCCCTCCACTTT
many | TRBD2 | TRBJ2-7 | TRBV20-1 | CSAETSGEIYEQYF | TGCAGTGCCGAGACTAGCGGGGAGATCTACGAGCAGTACTTC
. | . | TRBJ2-1 | TRBV5-5 | CAISPEPRCNEQFF | TGTGCCATCAGCCCGGAGCCCCGCTGCAATGAGCAGTTCTTC
many | . | TRBJ2-5 | TRBV18 | CASSPSGQGTTPRRETQYF | TGTGCCAGCTCACCGAGTGGCCAGGGAACTACTCCCCGTAGGGAGACCCAGTACTTC
few | . | TRBJ2-2 | TRBV7-7 | CASSLTGLDTGELFF | TGTGCTAGCAGCTTGACTGGGTTGGACACCGGGGAGCTGTTTTTT
many | . | TRBJ1-1 | TRBV20-1 | CSARQRPGPPFMNTEAFF | TGCAGTGCTAGACAAAGGCCGGGACCGCCGTTTATGAACACTGAAGCTTTCTTT
many | TRBD1 | TRBJ1-2 | TRBV25-1 | CASSGFEGTETPNYGYTF | TGTGCCAGCAGTGGATTCGAGGGGACAGAAACTCCTAACTATGGCTACACCTTC
many | TRBD2 | TRBJ2-7 | TRBV20-1 | CSAGFPSGSTYEQYF | TGCAGTGCTGGTTTCCCTAGCGGAAGCACCTACGAGCAGTACTTC
many | TRBD1 | TRBJ1-2 | TRBV5-4 | CASSSQLTGHYGYTF | TGTGCCAGCAGCTCCCAGCTGACAGGGCATTATGGCTACACCTTC
. | TRBD1 | TRBJ1-5 | TRBV19 | CASADRGNQPQHF | TGTGCCAGCGCCGACAGGGGCAATCAGCCCCAGCATTTT
many | . | TRBJ2-4 | TRBV12-3/TRBV12-4 | CASSFERVLAKNIQYF | TGTGCCAGCAGTTTTGAGCGGGTCCTAGCCAAAAACATTCAGTACTTC
many | . | TRBJ2-3 | TRBV20-1 | CSAVPGFLADTQYF | TGCAGTGCTGTCCCAGGGTTCCTCGCAGATACGCAGTATTTT
many | . | TRBJ1-2 | TRBV6-5 | CASSYTQGLSGYTF | TGTGCCAGCAGTTACACACAGGGTCTGAGTGGCTACACCTTC
many | . | TRBJ1-1 | TRBV20-1 | CSARDWEGLNTEAFF | TGCAGTGCTAGAGATTGGGAGGGCTTGAACACTGAAGCTTTCTTT
many | . | TRBJ2-7 | TRBV7-2 | CASSLITGRGYEQYF | TGTGCCAGCAGCTTAATAACCGGGAGAGGGTACGAGCAGTACTTC
many | . | TRBJ2-5 | TRBV27 | CASSFSRGTEETQYF | TGTGCCAGCAGTTTCAGTCGCGGGACGGAAGAGACCCAGTACTTC
. | TRBD1 | TRBJ2-1 | TRBV27 | CASSFLGTGDGNEQFF | TGTGCCAGCAGTTTTCTGGGGACAGGGGACGGCAATGAGCAGTTCTTC
many | . | TRBJ2-5 | TRBV20-1 | CSADIGTLQETQYF | TGCAGTGCTGATATCGGGACTTTACAAGAGACCCAGTACTTC
many | . | TRBJ1-2 | TRBV10-2 | CASSEWGALNYGYTF | TGCGCCAGCAGTGAGTGGGGGGCGCTGAACTATGGCTACACCTTC
many | . | TRBJ2-6 | TRBV28 | CASSLTLGGASGANVLTF | TGTGCCAGCAGTCTGACGCTAGGTGGGGCGTCTGGGGCCAACGTCCTGACTTTC
many | . | TRBJ1-1 | TRBV6-6 | CASSLPPNTEAFF | TGTGCCAGCAGCTTGCCACCGAACACTGAAGCTTTCTTT
many | . | TRBJ2-5 | TRBV28 | CASSLLSSGETQYF | TGTGCCAGCAGTTTACTGTCATCCGGCGAGACCCAGTACTTC
many | . | TRBJ2-7 | TRBV12-3/TRBV12-4 | CASRLSYEQYF | TGTGCCAGCAGGCTCTCTTACGAGCAGTACTTC
many | TRBD1 | TRBJ2-7 | TRBV11-2 | CASSFLRGKTSYEQYF | TGTGCCAGCAGCTTCCTCAGGGGGAAGACATCCTACGAGCAGTACTTC
many | . | TRBJ2-2 | TRBV7-2 | CASSWDWNTGELFF | TGTGCCAGCAGTTGGGACTGGAACACCGGGGAGCTGTTTTTT
few | . | TRBJ1-5 | TRBV21-1 | CASSKGRTDSNQPQHF | TGTGCCAGCAGCAAAGGCCGGACGGATAGCAATCAGCCCCAGCATTTT
many | . | TRBJ2-1 | TRBV20-1 | CSPLKKAYEQFF | TGCAGTCCACTTAAGAAGGCGTATGAGCAGTTCTTC
many | TRBD1 | TRBJ2-7 | TRBV6-2/TRBV6-3 | CARKWGQGLEQYF | TGTGCCAGGAAATGGGGACAGGGTCTCGAGCAGTACTTC
many | . | TRBJ1-5 | TRBV4-3 | CASSQDFGGNVWDQPQHF | TGCGCCAGCAGCCAAGATTTTGGTGGAAATGTGTGGGATCAGCCCCAGCATTTT
many | . | TRBJ1-2 | TRBV4-2 | CASSQGSGANYGYTF | TGTGCCAGCAGCCAGGGATCAGGAGCTAACTATGGCTACACCTTC
. | . | TRBJ2-1 | TRBV18 | CASSPLGKRDNEQFF | TGTGCCAGCTCACCACTCGGCAAGAGGGATAATGAGCAGTTCTTC
many | . | TRBJ2-2 | TRBV5-5 | CASAGQNVYTGELFF | TGTGCCAGCGCTGGACAGAACGTTTACACCGGGGAGCTGTTTTTT
. | . | TRBJ1-3 | TRBV30 | CAWRTGSLANTIYF | TGTGCCTGGAGAACAGGGTCCCTCGCAAACACCATATATTTT